This T cell receptor (beta chain) was identified in a study of blood T cell repertoires in COVID-19. Study overall: The United States, Italy and Spain provided the acute and convalescent COVID-19 samples. Sources were T cells, B-cell-depleted T cells, or PBMCs; the material itself was cDNA or gDNA.

In the original analysis: The authors estimated nucleated cell counts from reference gene primer amplification. Using immunoSEQ multiplex PCR, the repertoire was profiled, and TCRdb retains in-frame clones only, with some absent. Clonal size and the V and J genes are those of that table, whereas D and trimming came from the DNA. In the table there are 130,000 to 150,000 clones, 80% to 90% of which are singletons. J lost 2 bases, V lost 4 bases, and 5 bases had no gene match. The CDR3 sequence is 15 residues long. Germline CDR1 MGHRA, CDR2 YSYEKL. The rearrangement joins TRBV4-1 to TRBJ2-5; 9 bases align to TRBD2. This clonotype was sampled from a human donor in a cohort sampled during active COVID-19. Sequencing was done on a sample of peripheral blood. The CDR3 DNA reads as TGCGCCAGCAGCCTAGCGGGGGCCGTTCAAGAGACCCAGTACTTC. Protein product: CASSLAGAVQETQYF.